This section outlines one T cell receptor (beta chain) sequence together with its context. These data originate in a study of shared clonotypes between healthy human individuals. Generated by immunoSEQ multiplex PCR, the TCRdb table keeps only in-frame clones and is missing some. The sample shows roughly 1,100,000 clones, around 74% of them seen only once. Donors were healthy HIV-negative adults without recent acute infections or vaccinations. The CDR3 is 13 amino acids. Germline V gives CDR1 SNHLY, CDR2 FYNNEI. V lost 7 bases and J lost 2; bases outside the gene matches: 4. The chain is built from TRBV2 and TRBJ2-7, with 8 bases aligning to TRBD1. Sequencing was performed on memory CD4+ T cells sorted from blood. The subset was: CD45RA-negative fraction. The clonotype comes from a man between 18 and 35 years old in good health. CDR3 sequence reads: CASNTGGTYEQYF. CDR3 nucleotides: TGTGCCAGCAACACAGGGGGGACCTACGAGCAGTACTTC.